A single sample gave rise to the 25 T cell receptor beta chains below, sequenced in a study of T cells in Graves' hyperthyroidism and ophthalmopathy. TCR beta CDR3 sequences were amplified from RNA transcripts. RT-PCR in the first round (using the HTBI primer set) targeted the TCR CDR3. TCRdb re-called the multiplex PCR reads with MiXCR, one entry per CDR3 protein. The table includes a few hundred thousand distinct CDR3 sequences, 16% detected once. Material for sequencing was blood. These receptor sequences come from a woman aged 40 to 50 with Graves' ophthalmopathy.

As to this clonotype: The CDR3 end shows no conserved phenylalanine or tryptophan, and so a read error is likely. The V gene is TRBV5-4, the J gene TRBJ1-1; D is perhaps TRBD1 (5 bases). The CDR3 runs to 14 residues. V was cut by 3 bases and J by 4 bases, with 13 bases left in between. Germline CDR1 SGHNT, CDR2 YYREEE (reference sequence). The CDR3, as DNA: TGTGCCAGCAGCTCCCGGGGGGGGTCCACTGAAGCTTTCCTT. As protein: CASSSRGGSTEAFL.

This rearrangement joins TRBV5-5 to TRBJ2-2; D perhaps matches TRBD2 (5 bases). The V and J ends lost 4 bases and 1 base respectively, with 14 bases between them. Germline CDR1 reads SGHKS; CDR2 reads YYEKEE (reference sequence). CDR3 size: 16 residues. CDR3 bases: TGTGCCAGCAGCGGAGGACTGGTCCAGAACACCGGGGAGCTGTTTTTT. It codes for CASSGGLVQNTGELFF.

The chain is built from TRBV12-3 or TRBV12-4 and TRBJ1-1; no firm D call. The CDR3 is 13 residues long. Deletions cut 6 bases from V and 0 bases from J, with 8 bases between. The CDR3 bases are TGTGCCAGCAGGATAACAGTGAACACTGAAGCTTTCTTT. Protein product: CASRITVNTEAFF.

This clonotype was seen just once. The chain joins TRBV5-6 to TRBJ2-5, with D perhaps matching TRBD1 or TRBD2 (5 bases each). CDR1 and CDR2 (germline): SGHDT, YYEEEE. Trimming stripped 1 base from V and 3 bases from J, with 16 bases between. The length of the CDR3 is 16 residues. The DNA of the CDR3 is TGTGCCAGCAGCTTGAATGACGCAGGGACCAAAGAGACCCAGTACTTC. As protein: CASSLNDAGTKETQYF.

This clonotype was seen at least ten times. V gene TRBV5-1 combines with J gene TRBJ2-2, with D hard to call. CDR1 is SGHRS, CDR2 YFSETQ, per germline. V was trimmed by 3 bases and J by 1 base, leaving 10 bases between them. The CDR3 is made up of 15 amino acids. CDR3 sequence (DNA): TGCGCCAGCAGCTACCAAGTGCGGAACACCGGGGAGCTGTTTTTT. Amino acid sequence: CASSYQVRNTGELFF.

Details on this clonotype: One base away lies a much larger clone, so this may be a sequencing read error. The chain links TRBV2 to TRBJ2-2, with D maybe TRBD2 (6 bases). V was shortened by 2 bases and J by 6 bases, with 13 bases between the two germline ends. Germline V lookup: CDR1 SNHLY, CDR2 FYNNEI. This CDR3 contains 15 residues. In DNA form, the CDR3 reads TGTGCCAGCAGTGAAAGCGGAGGGGTGTCCGGGGAGCTGTTTTTT. It yields the protein CASSESGGVSGELFF.

The chain has TRBV30 and TRBJ2-3; no reliable D call. Trimming stripped 0 bases from V and 8 bases from J, with 9 bases between. Per the germline V gene, CDR1 is GTSNPN and CDR2 is SVGIG (reference sequence). This CDR3 has 12 residues. The CDR3 bases are TGTGCCTGGAGTGTACAAGGGTCTACGCAGTATTTT. This translates into CAWSVQGSTQYF.

Ten or more counts support this clonotype. The rearrangement joins TRBV20-1 to TRBJ2-3, with D tentatively TRBD2 (7 bases). Germline CDR1 and CDR2: DFQATT and SNEGSKA (reference sequence). V was trimmed by 2 bases and J by 0 bases, leaving 12 bases between them. The CDR3 runs 15 residues. As DNA, the CDR3 is TGCAGTGCTAGACGGGGCGGGGGCAGCACAGATACGCAGTATTTT. This gives the protein CSARRGGGSTDTQYF.

The sample holds many counts of this clonotype. The chain joins TRBV6-1 to TRBJ1-1; the match to TRBD1 covers 9 bases. Germline assignment: CDR1 MNHNS and CDR2 SASEGT. The V gene end was trimmed by 1 base and the J gene end by 3 bases; junction bases not matched to a gene: 9. The CDR3 spans 17 residues. The CDR3: CASSEDWGQGIYTEAFF. For the CDR3, the DNA is TGTGCCAGCAGTGAAGATTGGGGACAGGGAATATACACTGAAGCTTTCTTT.

This clonotype was seen many times. The chain carries TRBV29-1 and TRBJ1-2; TRBD1 matches 9 bases. V shed 6 bases, J shed 1 base, and the junction held 6 bases outside the gene matches. The CDR3 runs 14 residues. Germline CDR1 reads SQVTM; CDR2 reads ANQGSEA. CDR3 amino acids: CSVDNRGHNYGYTF. CDR3 nucleotide sequence: TGCAGCGTCGACAACAGGGGGCATAACTATGGCTACACCTTC.

This clonotype has just a few counts. The CDR3 coding sequence is TGTGCCAGCTCCGCATCCCTCGACGAGCAGTACTTC. Amino acids: CASSASLDEQYF. J is TRBJ2-7 and V is TRBV6-1; D not resolved. The CDR3 is 12 residues long. V was trimmed by 8 bases and J by 5 bases, leaving 13 bases between them. Germline CDR1 is MNHNS and CDR2 is SASEGT.

This clonotype showed up many times. V is TRBV20-1 and J is TRBJ1-2; no firm D call. V lost 8 bases to trimming and J lost 7 bases, with 20 bases between them. CDR1 is DFQATT, CDR2 SNEGSKA, per germline (reference sequence). This CDR3 contains 13 residues. The CDR3 nucleotides are TGCAGTACCATTGTGTCCGGCATCGGTGGCTACACCTTC. Protein: CSTIVSGIGGYTF.

This clonotype was seen more than once but under ten times. Written as DNA, the CDR3 is TGTGCCAGTAGTCTGGCGATTAAGAACACTGAAGCTTTCTTT. Its protein is CASSLAIKNTEAFF. V is TRBV19 and J is TRBJ1-1; D is ambiguous. Germline V CDR1 and CDR2: LNHDA, SQIVND (reference sequence). The V and J ends lost 5 bases and 1 base respectively, with 11 bases between them. The CDR3 sequence is 14 residues long.

This clonotype has only one observation. The chain combines TRBV6-1 with TRBJ2-7; 8 positions match TRBD1. CDR1 MNHNS and CDR2 SASEGT come from the germline V gene. The CDR3 runs to 13 residues. The V gene end was trimmed by 6 bases and the J gene end by 5 bases; junction bases not matched to a gene: 6. CDR3 DNA sequence: TGTGCCAGCAGCCAGAAGACAGGGGACGAGCAGTACTTC. Amino acids: CASSQKTGDEQYF.

This rearrangement joins TRBV28 to TRBJ2-1, with 8 bases matching TRBD1. The CDR3 has 14 amino acids. The junction had 6 bases not matched to a gene; V was cut back by 5 bases and J by 6 bases. CDR1 MDHEN and CDR2 SYDVKM come from the germline V gene. The CDR3 spells CASSPADRVNEQFF. Written as DNA, the CDR3 is TGTGCCAGCAGTCCCGCGGACAGGGTCAATGAGCAGTTCTTC. Drawing the rest from reference TRBV28 and TRBJ2-1, the complete variable domain is DVKVTQSSRYLVKRTGEKVFLECVQDMDHENMFWYRQDPGLGLRLIYFSYDVKMKEKGDIPEGYSVSREKKERFSLILESASTNQTSMYLCASSPADRVNEQFFGPGTRLTVL.

This clonotype has a count of ten or more. This chain joins TRBV24-1 and TRBJ2-5; D call uncertain. This CDR3 is built from 12 residues. Trimming took off 3 bases at V and 5 bases at J, with 6 bases between the two ends. Germline loops: CDR1 KGHDR, CDR2 SFDVKD. The CDR3 is CATSDPLETQYF. CDR3 bases: TGTGCCACCAGTGATCCTCTGGAGACCCAGTACTTC.

This clonotype occurred once. The V call is TRBV19, the J call TRBJ1-4, with D maybe TRBD1 (6 bases). The germline gives CDR1 LNHDA, CDR2 SQIVND (reference sequence). Between the trimmed V and J ends, which lost 5 bases and 4 bases, there was a span of 11 bases. The CDR3 contains 14 residues. The CDR3 sequence: CASSRTVINEKLFF. The CDR3 DNA follows: TGTGCCAGTAGTCGGACAGTCATTAATGAAAAACTGTTTTTT.

The chain recombines TRBV12-5 with TRBJ2-3, with 8 bases matching TRBD2. After removal of 5 bases from V and 9 bases from J, the junction contained 4 bases not matched to a gene. Germline-derived CDR1 and CDR2 are LGHNT and FRNRAP. This CDR3 is 12 amino acids long. CDR3 nucleotides: TGTGCTAGTGGTCCGGGGGGGGGAACGCAGTATTTT. Its protein is CASGPGGGTQYF.

This clonotype was detected a few times. The junction differs from germline at one of its ends, possibly a read error. The V call is TRBV5-1, the J call TRBJ2-1, with D possibly being TRBD1 or TRBD2 (6 bases each). This CDR3 is 13 amino acids long. Germline-derived CDR1 and CDR2 are SGHRS and YFSETQ. CDR3 bases: TGCGCCAGCAGCTTGAGGGGGGACCATGAGCAGTCCTTC. It codes for CASSLRGDHEQSF.

This clonotype was seen at least ten times. This chain connects TRBV7-9 to TRBJ1-1, with a possible D match to TRBD1 (5 bases). The length of the CDR3 is 15 residues. V was clipped by 0 bases and J by 3 bases, with 11 bases between them. Germline V gene sequence: CDR1 SEHNR, CDR2 FQNEAQ (reference sequence). The CDR3 is CASSLAAGVYTEAFF. The CDR3 DNA sequence: TGTGCCAGCAGCTTAGCGGCGGGGGTTTACACTGAAGCTTTCTTT.

The J gene is TRBJ2-7, the V gene TRBV30; 9 bases are a match to TRBD1. Losses at the gene ends were 3 bases for V and 2 bases for J; bases not matched to a gene: 5. This CDR3 has 14 amino acids. CDR1 GTSNPN and CDR2 SVGIG come from the germline V gene (reference sequence). Written as DNA, the CDR3 is TGTGCCTGGAGATGGGGGACAGGGACCTACGAGCAGTACTTC. This encodes CAWRWGTGTYEQYF. Looking up the rest from reference TRBV30 and TRBJ2-7 gives the full variable domain: SQTIHQWPATLVQPVGSPLSLECTVEGTSNPNLYWYRQAAGRGLQLLFYSVGIGQISSEVPQNLSASRPQDRQFILSSKKLLLSDSGFYLCAWRWGTGTYEQYFGPGTRLTVT.

The chain links TRBV7-8 to TRBJ1-4; D is unresolved. The germline V gene has CDR1 SGHVS and CDR2 FQNEAQ. The CDR3 loop spans 13 amino acids. V gave up 5 bases and J gave up 6 bases, with 10 bases separating them. The CDR3 bases are TGTGCCAGCAGCGCCGCGGAGGATGAAAAACTGTTTTTT. This codes for CASSAAEDEKLFF.

The chain recombines TRBV19 with TRBJ2-1; 7 bases align to TRBD1. Trimming cost V 8 bases and J 0 bases; bases outside gene matches: 16. The CDR3 is made up of 18 amino acids. In germline, CDR1 is LNHDA, CDR2 SQIVND (reference sequence). CDR3 protein: CASSLQMAGGTSYNEQFF. CDR3 coding DNA: TGTGCCAGTTCCCTACAAATGGCAGGGGGAACCTCCTACAATGAGCAGTTCTTC.

This clonotype was counted ten times or more. V usage is TRBV6-5 and J usage is TRBJ2-7; a possible D gene is TRBD2 (6 bases). V was trimmed by 0 bases and J by 0 bases, leaving 9 bases between them. The CDR3 is 15 residues long. Germline values: CDR1 MNHEY, CDR2 SVGAGI. CDR3 sequence: CASSYSPGSSYEQYF. CDR3 nucleotide sequence: TGTGCCAGCAGTTACTCGCCCGGGAGCTCCTACGAGCAGTACTTC.

Many counts were recorded for this clonotype. The CDR3 bases are TGTGCCAGCAGTGTCAGGACACAGGGATTTCGGAACACCGGGGAGCTGTTTTTT. The encoded protein is CASSVRTQGFRNTGELFF. The rearrangement joins TRBV6-1 to TRBJ2-2; tentative D call: TRBD1 (6 bases). The CDR3 loop spans 18 amino acids. V dropped 4 bases and J dropped 1 base, with 19 bases sitting between them. Germline values: CDR1 MNHNS, CDR2 SASEGT.